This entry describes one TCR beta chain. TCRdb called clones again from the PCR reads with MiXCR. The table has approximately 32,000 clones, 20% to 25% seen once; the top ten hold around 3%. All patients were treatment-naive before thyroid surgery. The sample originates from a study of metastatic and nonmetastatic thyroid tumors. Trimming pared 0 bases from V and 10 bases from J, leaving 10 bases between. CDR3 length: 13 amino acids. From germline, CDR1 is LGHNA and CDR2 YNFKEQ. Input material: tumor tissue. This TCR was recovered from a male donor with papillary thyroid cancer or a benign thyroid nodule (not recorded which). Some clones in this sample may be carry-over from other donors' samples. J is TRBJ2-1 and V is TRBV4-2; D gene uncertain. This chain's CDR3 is CASSQDQSWEQFF. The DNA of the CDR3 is TGTGCCAGCAGCCAAGATCAGAGCTGGGAGCAGTTCTTC.